This T cell receptor beta chain was captured by sequencing in a study of blood T cell repertoires in COVID-19. The wider study: Acute and convalescent COVID-19 specimens originated in the United States, Italy and Spain. Sample material is recorded as cDNA or gDNA derived from T cells, B-cell-depleted T cells, or PBMCs.

V trimming: 4 bases; J trimming: 6 bases; junction bases outside the gene matches: 13. Germline V lookup: CDR1 SGHRS, CDR2 YFSETQ. The CDR3 covers 17 residues. In the original processing: Counts of nucleated cells, estimated from reference gene primer amplification, were obtained. This table comes from immunoSEQ multiplex PCR, and its TCRdb copy is limited to in-frame clones, with some not included. D and trimming were read from the DNA, whereas the V and J calls and clone size are those reported in that table. This table holds roughly 100,000 clones, around 90% found once. V is TRBV5-1 and J is TRBJ2-2; 9 bases line up with TRBD2. This clonotype originated in a middle-aged man in a cohort sampled during active COVID-19. Material: peripheral blood. CDR3 residues: CASSKLGGGAEAGELFF. CDR3 nucleotide sequence: TGCGCCAGCAGCAAGCTTGGCGGGGGGGCCGAGGCCGGGGAGCTGTTTTTT.